These 30 T cell receptor beta chains came from one sample sequenced in a study of T cell repertoires in aging, cancer and after chemotherapy. A mixed TRB-A/B primer pool amplified rearranged TRB by multiplex touch-down PCR. In TCRdb, the multiplex PCR reads were re-called with MiXCR into one record per CDR3 protein. Of roughly 5,000 distinct CDR3 sequences in the sample, under 55% are singletons; the top ten hold 25% to 35%. TCR beta rearrangements were amplified from peripheral blood genomic DNA. The sample consisted of blood. The receptors derive from a human donor in good health.

The chain recombines TRBV18 with TRBJ1-2; D perhaps matches TRBD1 (6 bases). CDR1 is KGHSH and CDR2 is LQKENI in the germline V gene. The CDR3 loop spans 14 amino acids. V was pared by 2 bases and J by 3 bases, with 10 bases between. For the CDR3, the DNA is TGTGCCAGCTCACCAGGGGCAGGGGACTATGGCTACACCTTC. Its protein product is CASSPGAGDYGYTF.

This clonotype is deemed medium-sized. V usage is TRBV19 and J usage is TRBJ2-2; D perhaps matches TRBD2 (6 bases). The V gene's germline CDR1 is LNHDA and CDR2 SQIVND (reference sequence). The V end was cut by 6 bases, the J end by 3 bases, with 14 bases between. The length of the CDR3 is 15 residues. The CDR3 region has the DNA TGTGCCAGTAGGGCGCCGGGACTTCACACCGGGGAGCTGTTTTTT. Protein product: CASRAPGLHTGELFF.

This clonotype was counted only a few times. This chain connects TRBV19 to TRBJ1-3, with TRBD1 matching over 8 bases. The J segment lost 9 bases and the V segment lost 5 bases, leaving 9 bases of the junction unmatched. Germline CDR1 LNHDA, CDR2 SQIVND (reference sequence). The CDR3 is 14 amino acids. The CDR3 loop is CASSPRTGRRTIYF. DNA for the CDR3: TGTGCCAGTAGTCCTCGGACAGGGAGACGCACCATATATTTT.

V is TRBV18 and J is TRBJ2-1; D might be TRBD2 (6 bases). CDR3 length equals 16 residues. The germline gives CDR1 KGHSH, CDR2 LQKENI. Trimming cost V 0 bases and J 2 bases, with 11 bases left between them. DNA for the CDR3: TGTGCCAGCTCACCACCATCTCCGGGGGCCTACAATGAGCAGTTCTTC. As protein: CASSPPSPGAYNEQFF.

This clonotype was counted between two and nine times. The rearrangement uses TRBV29-1 and TRBJ1-2; tentatively, D is TRBD1 (6 bases). The CDR3 has 13 residues. Between the trimmed V and J ends, which lost 3 bases and 5 bases, there was a span of 13 bases. Germline lookup yields CDR1 SQVTM and CDR2 ANQGSEA. CDR3: CSVDVGARYGYTF. CDR3 bases: TGCAGCGTTGACGTGGGGGCTCGATATGGCTACACCTTC.

The rearrangement uses TRBV30 and TRBJ2-7; 7 bases align to TRBD1. This CDR3 is built from 14 residues. The germline V gene encodes CDR1 GTSNPN and CDR2 SVGIG (reference sequence). Trimming at V came to 1 base and at J to 6 bases, leaving 9 bases not matched to a gene. The CDR3 loop reads CAWSGETGQSEQYF. The CDR3 nucleotides are TGTGCCTGGAGTGGTGAGACAGGGCAGAGCGAGCAGTACTTC.

This clonotype occurred a few times. The V and J genes are TRBV7-6 and TRBJ2-7; D call uncertain. The CDR3 spans 11 residues. The germline V gene has CDR1 SGHVS and CDR2 FNYEAQ. V lost 9 bases, J lost 3 bases, and 9 bases lay in between. As DNA, the CDR3 is TGTGCCAGTGGTCCCCTCTACGAGCAGTACTTC. This translates into CASGPLYEQYF.

This clonotype was detected only a few times. The CDR3 nucleotides are TGTGCCAGCTTCACAGGTCTCAACACCGGGGAGCTGTTTTTT. Its translation is CASFTGLNTGELFF. J is TRBJ2-2 and V is TRBV27; D perhaps matches TRBD1 (5 bases). V lost 8 bases, J lost 2 bases, and 12 bases lay in between. This CDR3 has 14 amino acids. Germline loops: CDR1 MNHEY, CDR2 SMNVEV (reference sequence).

This clonotype has more than one count but fewer than ten. V usage is TRBV30 and J usage is TRBJ2-1; TRBD1 aligns across 9 bases. Trimming removed 0 bases from V and 4 bases from J; junction bases left unmatched: 4. The length of the CDR3 is 15 residues. Germline V gives CDR1 GTSNPN, CDR2 SVGIG (reference sequence). CDR3 protein: CAWSVGDRAYNEQFF. CDR3 in DNA: TGTGCCTGGAGTGTAGGGGACAGGGCTTACAATGAGCAGTTCTTC.

This rearrangement joins TRBV10-2 to TRBJ1-3; possibly TRBD1 for D (6 bases). Trimming took 0 bases from V and 4 from J, leaving 16 bases between them. This CDR3 is built from 17 residues. Germline V gene data show CDR1 as WSHSY and CDR2 as SAAADI. The CDR3, as DNA: TGCGCCAGCAGTGAGTCTCCCCCAGGGGCCATCGGAAACACCATATATTTT. Its translation: CASSESPPGAIGNTIYF.

The rearrangement uses TRBV15 and TRBJ2-3; D is perhaps TRBD1 (6 bases). This CDR3 is built from 14 residues. Germline V CDR1 and CDR2: LNHNV, YYDKDF (reference sequence). With 5 bases removed from V and 2 bases from J, the gap between germline ends came to 11 bases. The CDR3: CATSLDRTTDTQYF. CDR3 bases: TGTGCCACCAGCTTAGACAGGACCACAGATACGCAGTATTTT.

This clonotype showed up just a few times. The chain links TRBV27 to TRBJ1-5; D perhaps matches TRBD1 (6 bases). V shed 3 bases and J shed 7 bases, with 10 bases lying between them. Germline-derived CDR1 and CDR2 are MNHEY and SMNVEV (reference sequence). This CDR3 is built from 13 residues. Here the CDR3 reads CASSFSGEQPQHF. For the CDR3, the DNA is TGTGCCAGCAGTTTTTCAGGGGAACAGCCCCAGCATTTT.

The chain is built from TRBV20-1 and TRBJ2-5; a weak D match, TRBD2 (5 bases). V lost 5 bases and J 1 base, leaving 14 bases between the germline ends. The CDR3 extends over 14 amino acids. Germline CDR1 and CDR2: DFQATT and SNEGSKA (reference sequence). The CDR3 protein is CSAVEDWTQETQYF. For the CDR3, the DNA is TGCAGTGCTGTAGAGGACTGGACCCAAGAGACCCAGTACTTC.

This clonotype came up once. DNA of the CDR3: TGTGCCACCAGTGACAATGCCAGGGGAAACACTGAAGCTTTCTTT. Translated, it gives CATSDNARGNTEAFF. The V gene is TRBV24-1, the J gene TRBJ1-1; TRBD1 is a possible D gene (6 bases). Trimming left V 4 bases short and J 2 bases short, with 13 bases between. The CDR3 is 15 amino acids. Germline CDR1 KGHDR, CDR2 SFDVKD.

The table lists this clonotype with a few counts. The J gene is TRBJ2-6, the V gene TRBV15, with no clear D. This CDR3 has 14 amino acids. Germline V gene lookup returns CDR1 LNHNV and CDR2 YYDKDF (reference sequence). V was pared by 2 bases and J by 1 base, with 3 bases between. The CDR3 loop is CATSRRSGANVLTF. The CDR3 DNA reads TGTGCCACCAGCAGAAGGTCTGGGGCCAACGTCCTGACTTTC.

The chain carries TRBV6-1 and TRBJ1-6; D not resolved. Trimming left V 2 bases short and J 10 bases short, with 21 bases between. CDR1 is MNHNS and CDR2 is SASEGT in the germline V gene. The CDR3 consists of 17 residues. The CDR3: CASSESPTSGPYSPLHF. The CDR3 DNA sequence: TGTGCCAGCAGTGAAAGCCCGACGTCAGGTCCCTACTCACCCCTCCACTTT.

The V call is TRBV24-1, the J call TRBJ2-2, with D unresolved. V shed 5 bases and J shed 4 bases, with 7 bases lying between them. Germline V gives CDR1 KGHDR, CDR2 SFDVKD. The CDR3 sequence is 13 residues long. This CDR3 is CATSALPTGELFF. CDR3 nucleotide sequence: TGTGCCACCAGTGCTCTCCCCACCGGGGAGCTGTTTTTT.

V usage is TRBV20-1 and J usage is TRBJ2-1, with 7 bases aligning to TRBD2. The CDR3 runs to 16 residues. Germline assignment: CDR1 DFQATT and CDR2 SNEGSKA (reference sequence). V lost 6 bases to trimming and J lost 3 bases; unmatched junction nucleotides: 14. CDR3 loop: CSAPGFASGDYNEQFF. DNA for the CDR3: TGCAGTGCCCCCGGGTTCGCTAGCGGAGACTACAATGAGCAGTTCTTC.

This clonotype was seen a handful of times. The CDR3 DNA is TGCAGCGTTGAAGGGCGGCTTAATGAGCAGTTCTTC. It is translated as CSVEGRLNEQFF. This chain connects TRBV29-1 to TRBJ2-1; D is undetermined. V was pared by 1 base and J by 7 bases, with 8 bases between. Germline CDR1 is SQVTM and CDR2 is ANQGSEA. This CDR3 comprises 12 residues.

The chain recombines TRBV7-6 with TRBJ2-2; 9 nucleotides match TRBD2. Germline CDR1 SGHVS, CDR2 FNYEAQ. The CDR3 length is 16 residues. The V segment lost 5 bases and the J segment 4 bases; nucleotides outside the gene matches: 8. This CDR3 reads CASSNAGLASTGELFF. DNA for the CDR3: TGTGCCAGCAGCAACGCCGGACTAGCGAGCACCGGGGAGCTGTTTTTT.

The CDR3: CASARTDRGSNEQFF. CDR3 DNA sequence: TGTGCCAGCGCGCGGACGGACAGGGGGTCAAATGAGCAGTTCTTC. This chain links TRBV5-4 with TRBJ2-1; 10 nucleotides match TRBD1. J was trimmed by 7 bases and V by 7 bases; bases with no gene match: 11. Germline loops: CDR1 SGHNT, CDR2 YYREEE (reference sequence). The CDR3 spans 15 residues.

V is TRBV20-1 and J is TRBJ2-1; weak D call: TRBD2 (5 bases). With 2 bases removed from V and 4 bases from J, the gap between germline ends came to 12 bases. The CDR3 is 14 amino acids. Germline CDR1 and CDR2: DFQATT and SNEGSKA (reference sequence). CDR3 in DNA: TGCAGTGCTAGAACAGCGGCGGATTACAATGAGCAGTTCTTC. Protein: CSARTAADYNEQFF.

The V gene is TRBV28, the J gene TRBJ1-4; D is unclear. The CDR3 consists of 12 residues. Germline lookup yields CDR1 MDHEN and CDR2 SYDVKM. Trimming pared 5 bases from V and 10 bases from J, leaving 11 bases between. The CDR3 DNA is TGTGCCAGCAGTGCCCCACGGGGAAAACTGTTTTTT. It yields the protein CASSAPRGKLFF.

This clonotype was recorded a few times. This chain uses TRBV30 with TRBJ1-5; no reliable D call. The V end lost 0 bases, the J end lost 3 bases, and 15 bases lay between the germline ends. The CDR3 loop spans 16 amino acids. Per the germline V gene, CDR1 is GTSNPN and CDR2 is SVGIG (reference sequence). CDR3 residues: CAWSVRRAGDNQPQHF. CDR3 bases: TGTGCCTGGAGTGTACGCCGGGCAGGAGACAATCAGCCCCAGCATTTT.

V and J are TRBV7-6 and TRBJ1-3; D is unresolved. The germline gives CDR1 SGHVS, CDR2 FNYEAQ. Trimming stripped 2 bases from V and 4 bases from J, with 6 bases between. The CDR3 is 13 residues long. This CDR3 is CASSLSLGNTIYF. DNA of the CDR3: TGTGCCAGCAGCTTAAGCCTGGGAAACACCATATATTTT.

The chain has TRBV6-5 and TRBJ2-2, with 7 bases matching TRBD1. After removal of 8 bases from V and 7 bases from J, the junction contained 13 bases not matched to a gene. CDR1 MNHEY and CDR2 SVGAGI come from the germline V gene. This CDR3 contains 15 residues. The CDR3 protein is CASLPKGAQNGELFF. The CDR3 DNA reads TGTGCCAGCCTACCTAAGGGGGCGCAAAACGGGGAGCTGTTTTTT.

The V call is TRBV4-2, the J call TRBJ2-4; 10 bases agree with TRBD1. J was trimmed by 8 bases and V by 6 bases; bases with no gene match: 10. The germline CDR1 and CDR2 sequences are LGHNA and YNFKEQ. This CDR3 has 15 amino acids. This chain's CDR3 is CASRDTGTGADIQYF. The CDR3 bases are TGTGCCAGCAGGGACACCGGGACAGGGGCCGACATTCAGTACTTC.

J is TRBJ1-2 and V is TRBV6-6; D unclear. V lost 2 bases, J lost 6 bases, and 10 bases lay in between. The germline CDR1 and CDR2 sequences are MNHNY and SVGAGI (reference sequence). This CDR3 has 13 residues. This CDR3 is CASSYRGLDGYTF. DNA for the CDR3: TGTGCCAGCAGTTACCGGGGTTTGGATGGCTACACCTTC.

The V call is TRBV6-2 or TRBV6-3, the J call TRBJ2-7, with TRBD2 matching 11 bases. The trim removed 6 bases at V and 4 bases at J, leaving 5 bases unmatched. The CDR3 loop spans 14 amino acids. Looked up from germline, CDR1 is MNHEY and CDR2 is SVGEGT. CDR3 region: CASRLAGETYEQYF. CDR3 bases: TGTGCCAGCAGACTAGCGGGGGAGACATACGAGCAGTACTTC.

This clonotype was observed a few times. The chain employs TRBV5-6 and TRBJ1-2; D might be TRBD1 (6 bases). The CDR3 loop spans 13 amino acids. CDR1 is SGHDT and CDR2 is YYEEEE in the germline V gene. V was shortened by 0 bases and J by 6 bases, with 9 bases between the two germline ends. The CDR3 spells CASSLAGGHGYTF. The CDR3 nucleotides read TGTGCCAGCAGCTTGGCCGGGGGGCATGGCTACACCTTC.